The next 21 T cell receptor beta chains were all read from a single sample in a study of T cell repertoires in cytomegalovirus infection. These TCRs are of unknown antigen specificity. A single record per CDR3 protein comes from TCRdb applying MiXCR to the reads. The table includes roughly 46,000 distinct CDR3 sequences, 20% to 25% detected once. Sequencing was carried out using PBMCs, sequenced either directly or after in vitro stimulation (not recorded which). The receptors were sampled from a human donor in good health (CMV status not recorded). Some clones in this sample may be carry-over from other donors' samples.

This sequence joins TRBV20-1 and TRBJ2-3; TRBD2 aligns across 7 bases. J gave up 1 base and V 3 bases, and 4 bases lay outside the gene matches. CDR1 is DFQATT and CDR2 is SNEGSKA in the germline V gene (reference sequence). CDR3 length: 14 amino acids. The CDR3 sequence: CSARSAGGTDTQYF. The CDR3 DNA is TGCAGTGCTAGGTCGGCGGGGGGCACAGATACGCAGTATTTT.

V gene TRBV15 combines with J gene TRBJ2-7; the match to TRBD1 covers 9 bases. Losses at the gene ends were 5 bases for V and 0 bases for J; bases not matched to a gene: 5. The CDR3 is made up of 15 amino acids. Per the germline V gene, CDR1 is LNHNV and CDR2 is YYDKDF (reference sequence). The CDR3 DNA reads TGTGCCACCAGCGTAGGACAGGGGCCCTCCTACGAGCAGTACTTC. It codes for CATSVGQGPSYEQYF.

The J gene is TRBJ2-3, the V gene TRBV20-1, with D maybe TRBD2 (7 bases). Trimming stripped 3 bases from V and 5 bases from J, with 15 bases between. The CDR3 totals 14 residues. Looked up from germline, CDR1 is DFQATT and CDR2 is SNEGSKA (reference sequence). The CDR3: CSASLGGAIDTQYF. In DNA form, the CDR3 reads TGCAGTGCTAGTTTGGGGGGGGCCATAGATACGCAGTATTTT.

This chain uses TRBV28 with TRBJ1-5; D may be TRBD1 (6 bases). V shed 6 bases and J shed 6 bases, with 15 bases lying between them. The CDR3 contains 14 residues. Germline V gives CDR1 MDHEN, CDR2 SYDVKM. The CDR3 region has the DNA TGTGCCAGCAGGGGGTCAGGGGCCCCTCAGCCCCAGCATTTT. Protein sequence: CASRGSGAPQPQHF.

This clonotype turned up a few times. The V gene is TRBV5-5, the J gene TRBJ1-5; maybe TRBD1 (5 bases). The germline V and J ends were trimmed by 4 bases and 7 bases, with 18 bases remaining between them. CDR3 size: 15 residues. CDR1 and CDR2 from the germline V gene are SGHKS and YYEKEE (reference sequence). The DNA of the CDR3 is TGTGCCAGCAGCCACGGGGCAGGGCCCTTCCAGCCCCAGCATTTT. This codes for CASSHGAGPFQPQHF.

This clonotype was found many times. The V and J genes are TRBV10-3 and TRBJ1-2; the match to TRBD1 covers 12 bases. CDR3 length: 14 amino acids. Unmatched junction bases numbered 6, after V lost 6 bases and J lost 7 bases. From germline, CDR1 is ENHRY and CDR2 SYGVKD. The CDR3 nucleotides are TGTGCCATCAGCCCCGGGACAGGGGGCCTTGGCTACACCTTC. As protein: CAISPGTGGLGYTF.

This clonotype was detected a few times. This chain connects TRBV19 to TRBJ1-5; D might be TRBD1 (6 bases). The CDR3 is 13 amino acids. Trimming stripped 6 bases from V and 3 bases from J, with 9 bases between. Germline V gene data show CDR1 as LNHDA and CDR2 as SQIVND (reference sequence). The CDR3 DNA sequence: TGTGCCAGTAGGTACAGGGCCAATCAGCCCCAGCATTTT. It translates to CASRYRANQPQHF.

This clonotype was recorded many times. V usage is TRBV7-2 and J usage is TRBJ1-1; 7 positions agree with TRBD1. The length of the CDR3 is 15 residues. After removal of 2 bases from V and 0 bases from J, the junction contained 3 bases not matched to a gene. Germline V gene sequence: CDR1 SGHTA, CDR2 FQGNSA. In DNA, the CDR3 is TGTGCCAGCAGCTTAAAAGGGGGCCTGAACACTGAAGCTTTCTTT. Residues: CASSLKGGLNTEAFF.

This clonotype came up a few times. This chain joins TRBV7-2 and TRBJ2-3, with TRBD2 matching over 13 bases. The CDR3 runs 16 residues. V shed 5 bases, J shed 5 bases, and the junction held 7 bases outside the gene matches. Germline V lookup: CDR1 SGHTA, CDR2 FQGNSA. CDR3 in DNA: TGTGCCAGCAGCGCTACTAGCGGGGGGGCATTAGATACGCAGTATTTT. Translated, it gives CASSATSGGALDTQYF.

This clonotype was picked up many times. This chain joins TRBV12-3 or TRBV12-4 and TRBJ2-3; D perhaps matches TRBD1 (5 bases). The CDR3 runs 16 residues. Trimming shortened V by 6 bases and J by 1 base, and 17 bases separated the two germline ends. The CDR3 region has the DNA TGTGCCAGCAGGGACCCGGACAAGATGGGCACAGATACGCAGTATTTT. This encodes CASRDPDKMGTDTQYF.

This clonotype was counted only a few times. The chain is built from TRBV10-3 and TRBJ2-7; D unclear. The germline V and J ends were trimmed by 2 bases and 3 bases, with 8 bases remaining between them. The CDR3 is made up of 13 amino acids. Germline V gene lookup returns CDR1 ENHRY and CDR2 SYGVKD. The CDR3 loop is CAISEGAVYEQYF. The DNA of the CDR3 is TGTGCCATCAGTGAGGGCGCGGTCTACGAGCAGTACTTC.

This clonotype was seen more than once but under ten times. The rearrangement links TRBV11-2 to TRBJ2-7, with 8 nucleotides matching TRBD2. This CDR3 is 15 amino acids long. J lost 0 bases, V lost 5 bases, and 6 bases had no gene match. Germline V CDR1 and CDR2: SGHAT, FQNNGV. CDR3 bases: TGTGCCAGCAGCCCCAGACTAGCGAGCTCCTACGAGCAGTACTTC. This codes for CASSPRLASSYEQYF.

Only a few counts were recorded for this clonotype. The rearrangement joins TRBV5-6 to TRBJ2-1; D is perhaps TRBD1 or TRBD2 (6 bases each). The CDR3 loop spans 12 amino acids. V lost 1 base and J lost 12, with 11 bases in between. Germline-derived CDR1 and CDR2 are SGHDT and YYEEEE. The CDR3 DNA follows: TGTGCCAGCAGCTTGTGGGGGGCGCGGCAGTTCTTC. Amino acid sequence: CASSLWGARQFF.

The chain combines TRBV6-2 or TRBV6-3 with TRBJ2-2; TRBD2 is a possible D gene (5 bases). With 10 bases removed from V and 6 bases from J, the gap between germline ends came to 21 bases. The CDR3 runs to 15 residues. Germline CDR1 is MNHEY and CDR2 is SVGEGT. The CDR3 coding sequence is TGTGCCATCGGCTCGGCTAGCTTTTATTCCGGGGAGCTGTTTTTT. It is translated as CAIGSASFYSGELFF.

V usage is TRBV3-1 and J usage is TRBJ2-5; D is possibly TRBD2 (5 bases). From germline, CDR1 is LGHDT and CDR2 YNNKEL (reference sequence). V shed 3 bases and J shed 1 base, with 18 bases lying between them. The CDR3 consists of 17 residues. The CDR3 nucleotides read TGTGCCAGCAGCCATAGAGGGAGAAAAAGGCTCCAAGAGACCCAGTACTTC. It yields the protein CASSHRGRKRLQETQYF.

The chain links TRBV28 to TRBJ1-2; D is possibly TRBD1 (6 bases). There are 14 residues in the CDR3. V was trimmed by 0 bases and J by 7 bases, leaving 12 bases between them. Germline CDR1 is MDHEN and CDR2 is SYDVKM. CDR3 nucleotides: TGTGCCAGCAGTTTATGGTTGGGGGGCCCTGGCTACACCTTC. It encodes CASSLWLGGPGYTF.

The rearrangement uses TRBV14 and TRBJ1-1, with D perhaps matching TRBD1 (6 bases). Germline V CDR1 and CDR2: SGHDN, FVKESK. V dropped 6 bases and J dropped 0 bases, with 8 bases sitting between them. CDR3 length equals 13 residues. The CDR3 sequence is CASSRDMNTEAFF. The CDR3 nucleotides read TGTGCCAGCAGTCGGGACATGAACACTGAAGCTTTCTTT.

To note about this clonotype: Sequence at one end of the junction differs from germline and may be a read error. The rearrangement links TRBV10-3 to TRBJ2-7; 12 nucleotides match TRBD2. From germline, CDR1 is ENHRY and CDR2 SYGVKD. This CDR3 is 16 amino acids long. This CDR3 is CAISDSTSGSSHEQYF. In DNA, the CDR3 is TGTGCCATCAGTGATTCGACTAGCGGGAGCTCCCACGAGCAGTACTTC.

This sequence joins TRBV28 and TRBJ2-7; D assignment may be TRBD1 or TRBD2 (5 bases each). The CDR3 has 11 amino acids. Germline-derived CDR1 and CDR2 are MDHEN and SYDVKM. CDR3 region: CEGDDSYEQYF. The CDR3 DNA is TGTGAAGGGGACGACTCCTACGAGCAGTACTTC.

This clonotype was seen ten or more times. The chain has TRBV5-4 and TRBJ1-2; a weak D match, TRBD1 (5 bases). V lost 3 bases and J lost 7, with 22 bases in between. From germline, CDR1 is SGHNT and CDR2 YYREEE (reference sequence). The CDR3 contains 16 residues. The CDR3 nucleotides read TGTGCCAGCAGCTCGACCGGGACCGAGAATATCGGTGGCTACACCTTC. This gives the protein CASSSTGTENIGGYTF.

This clonotype has just one count. The rearrangement uses TRBV19 and TRBJ2-1; D possibly matches TRBD1 or TRBD2 (6 bases each). The germline V gene encodes CDR1 LNHDA and CDR2 SQIVND (reference sequence). This CDR3 is 13 amino acids long. The germline V and J ends were trimmed by 5 bases and 12 bases, with 17 bases remaining between them. As DNA, the CDR3 is TGTGCCAGTAGTCTCCCGGGGGCCCTGGGGCAGTTCTTC. Residues: CASSLPGALGQFF. The variable domain in full, completed from reference TRBV19 and TRBJ2-1, reads DGGITQSPKYLFRKEGQNVTLSCEQNLNHDAMYWYRQDPGQGLRLIYYSQIVNDFQKGDIAEGYSVSREKKESFPLTVTSAQKNPTAFYLCASSLPGALGQFFGPGTRLTVL.